The present TCR beta chain was sequenced within a study of cytomegalovirus exposure and HLA in healthy donors. Study findings and constraints: Further analysis, carried out later, found HLA-associated TCR beta chains more clonally expanded than equally common other chains. Several top significant clusters appeared, in a later analysis, to be linked to common viral pathogens. The authors excluded some V segments, including TRBV6-2 and TRBV6-3, as indistinguishable.

13 Jbeta primers and 60 Vbeta primers were used for the PCR. The protocol was immunoSEQ multiplex PCR, while the TCRdb copy is restricted to in-frame clones and leaves out a portion. This sample's clone table lists approximately 75,000 clones. The CDR3 loop spans 16 amino acids. V dropped 5 bases and J dropped 4; count of bases not matched to a gene: 8. Germline CDR1 and CDR2: SGHRS and YFSETQ. As for the donors, each was a healthy bone marrow donor. As regards this clone: Its antigen is as yet unknown.

The rearrangement links TRBV5-1 to TRBJ2-3; 12 positions agree with TRBD2. This sequence was found in a boy aged 5 to 17 in good health and CMV-seronegative. The sample comprised PBMCs. CDR3 bases: TGCGCCAGCAGGTTCAAGACTAGCGGGAGTCCAGATACGCAGTATTTT. Its translation is CASRFKTSGSPDTQYF.